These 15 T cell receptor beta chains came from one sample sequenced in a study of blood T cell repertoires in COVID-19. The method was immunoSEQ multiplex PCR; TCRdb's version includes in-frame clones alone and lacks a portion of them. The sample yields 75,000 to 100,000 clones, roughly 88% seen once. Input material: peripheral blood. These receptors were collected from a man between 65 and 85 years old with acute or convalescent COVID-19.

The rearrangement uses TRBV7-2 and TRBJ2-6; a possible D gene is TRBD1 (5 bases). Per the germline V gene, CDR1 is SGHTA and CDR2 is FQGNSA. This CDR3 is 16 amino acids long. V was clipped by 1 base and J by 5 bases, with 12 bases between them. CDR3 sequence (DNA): TGTGCCAGCAGCTTAGACCAGGGTGCGCGGGCCAACGTCCTGACTTTC. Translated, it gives CASSLDQGARANVLTF.

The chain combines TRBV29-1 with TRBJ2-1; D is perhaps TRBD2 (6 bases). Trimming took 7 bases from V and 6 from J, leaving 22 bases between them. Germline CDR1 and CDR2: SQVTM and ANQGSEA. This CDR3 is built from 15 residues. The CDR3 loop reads CSAALLRGLPNEQFF. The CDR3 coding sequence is TGCAGCGCTGCCCTCTTGAGGGGACTGCCCAATGAGCAGTTCTTC.

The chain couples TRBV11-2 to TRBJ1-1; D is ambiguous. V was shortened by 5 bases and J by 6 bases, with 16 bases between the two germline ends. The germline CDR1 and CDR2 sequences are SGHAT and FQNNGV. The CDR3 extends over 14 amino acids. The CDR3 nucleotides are TGTGCCAGCAGCACGAACCGCCAGGTCCCTGAAGCTTTCTTT. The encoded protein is CASSTNRQVPEAFF.

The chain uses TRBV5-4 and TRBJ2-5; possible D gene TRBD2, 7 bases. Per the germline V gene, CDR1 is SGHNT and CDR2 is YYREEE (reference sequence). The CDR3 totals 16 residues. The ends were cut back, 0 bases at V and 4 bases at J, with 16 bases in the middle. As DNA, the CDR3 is TGTGCCAGCAGCTTGGGTCGGGGGGCCGAGGTAGAGACCCAGTACTTC. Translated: CASSLGRGAEVETQYF.

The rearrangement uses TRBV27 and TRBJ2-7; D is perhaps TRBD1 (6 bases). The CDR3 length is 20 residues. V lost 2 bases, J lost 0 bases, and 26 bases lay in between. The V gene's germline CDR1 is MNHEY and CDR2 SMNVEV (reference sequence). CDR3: CASSLMGAYRDPCTSYEQYF. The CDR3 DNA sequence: TGTGCCAGCAGTTTAATGGGGGCCTACCGGGACCCTTGTACCTCCTACGAGCAGTACTTC.

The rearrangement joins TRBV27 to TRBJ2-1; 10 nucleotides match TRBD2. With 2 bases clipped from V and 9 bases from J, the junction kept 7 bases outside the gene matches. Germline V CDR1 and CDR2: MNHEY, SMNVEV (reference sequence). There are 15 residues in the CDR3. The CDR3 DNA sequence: TGTGCCAGCAGTTTAGAAGCGGGAGGGGGGAGTGAGCAGTTCTTC. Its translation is CASSLEAGGGSEQFF.

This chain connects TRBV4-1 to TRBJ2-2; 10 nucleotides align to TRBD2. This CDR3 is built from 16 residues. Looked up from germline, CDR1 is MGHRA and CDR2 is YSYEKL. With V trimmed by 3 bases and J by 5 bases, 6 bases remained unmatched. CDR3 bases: TGCGCCAGCAGCCAGCCCGGGACTAGCGTTACCGGGGAGCTGTTTTTT. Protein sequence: CASSQPGTSVTGELFF.

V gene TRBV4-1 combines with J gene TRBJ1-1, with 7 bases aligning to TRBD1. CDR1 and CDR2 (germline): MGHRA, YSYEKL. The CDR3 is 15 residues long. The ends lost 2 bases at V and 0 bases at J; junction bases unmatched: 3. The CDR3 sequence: CASSQLTGLNTEAFF. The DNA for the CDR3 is TGCGCCAGCAGCCAATTGACAGGGTTGAACACTGAAGCTTTCTTT.

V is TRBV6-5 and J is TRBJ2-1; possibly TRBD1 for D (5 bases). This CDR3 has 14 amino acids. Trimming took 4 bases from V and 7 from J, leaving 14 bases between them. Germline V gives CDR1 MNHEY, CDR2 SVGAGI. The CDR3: CASSSDTPLNEQFF. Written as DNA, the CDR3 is TGTGCCAGCAGTTCGGACACGCCGTTAAATGAGCAGTTCTTC.

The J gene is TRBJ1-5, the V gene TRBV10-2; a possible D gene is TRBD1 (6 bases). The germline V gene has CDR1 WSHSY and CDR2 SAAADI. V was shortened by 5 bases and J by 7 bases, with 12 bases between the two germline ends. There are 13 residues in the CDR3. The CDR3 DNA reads TGCGCCAGCAGTAATTTACAGGGACAGCCCCAGCATTTT. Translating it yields CASSNLQGQPQHF.

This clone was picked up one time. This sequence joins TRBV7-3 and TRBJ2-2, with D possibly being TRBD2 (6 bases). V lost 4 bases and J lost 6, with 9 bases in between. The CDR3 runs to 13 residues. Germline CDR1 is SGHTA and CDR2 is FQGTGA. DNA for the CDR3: TGTGCCAGCAGCTCTGCGGGGTCCGGGGAGCTGTTTTTT. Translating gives CASSSAGSGELFF.

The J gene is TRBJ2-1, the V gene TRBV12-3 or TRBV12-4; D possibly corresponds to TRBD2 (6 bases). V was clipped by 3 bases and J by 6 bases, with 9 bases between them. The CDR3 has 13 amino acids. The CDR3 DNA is TGTGCCAGCAGTTTTGGGACTTTCAATGAGCAGTTCTTC. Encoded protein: CASSFGTFNEQFF.

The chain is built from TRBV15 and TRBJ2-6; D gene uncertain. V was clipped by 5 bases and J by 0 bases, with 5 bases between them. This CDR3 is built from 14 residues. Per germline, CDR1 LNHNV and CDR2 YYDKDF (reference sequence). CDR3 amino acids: CATSLSSGANVLTF. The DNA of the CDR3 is TGTGCCACCAGCCTAAGCTCTGGGGCCAACGTCCTGACTTTC.

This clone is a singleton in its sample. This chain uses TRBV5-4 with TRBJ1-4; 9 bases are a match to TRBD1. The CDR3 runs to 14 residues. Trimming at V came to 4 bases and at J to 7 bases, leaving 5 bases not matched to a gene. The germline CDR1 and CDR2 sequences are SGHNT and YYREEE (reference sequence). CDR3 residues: CASSRTGEVEKLFF. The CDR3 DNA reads TGTGCCAGCAGCCGGACAGGGGAGGTTGAAAAACTGTTTTTT.

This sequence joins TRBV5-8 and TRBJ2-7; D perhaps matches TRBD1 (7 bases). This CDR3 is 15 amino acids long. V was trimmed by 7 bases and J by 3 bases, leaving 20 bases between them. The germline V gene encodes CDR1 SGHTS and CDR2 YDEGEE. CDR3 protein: CASPHVGGGIYEQYF. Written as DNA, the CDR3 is TGTGCCAGCCCCCACGTCGGAGGGGGCATCTACGAGCAGTACTTC.